This T cell receptor beta chain was sequenced for a study of T cells in Graves' hyperthyroidism and ophthalmopathy. The investigators amplified TCR beta CDR3 regions from RNA transcripts. RT-PCR in the first round (using the HTBI primer set) targeted the TCR CDR3. TCRdb used MiXCR to reprocess the multiplex PCR reads, holding one entry per CDR3 protein. The repertoire includes 330,000 or so distinct CDR3 sequences, roughly a fifth of them detected once, and 39% sits in the top ten. Trimming pared 6 bases from V and 3 bases from J, leaving 15 bases between. This CDR3 is built from 14 residues. This clonotype turned up a few times.

Material: blood. This TCR was recovered from a man aged 50-59 years with Graves' ophthalmopathy. The chain couples TRBV12-3 or TRBV12-4 to TRBJ2-7, with D unclear. In DNA form, the CDR3 reads TGTGCCAGCAGGCCAACTGGGCAAAACTACGAGCAGTACTTC. Translating gives CASRPTGQNYEQYF.